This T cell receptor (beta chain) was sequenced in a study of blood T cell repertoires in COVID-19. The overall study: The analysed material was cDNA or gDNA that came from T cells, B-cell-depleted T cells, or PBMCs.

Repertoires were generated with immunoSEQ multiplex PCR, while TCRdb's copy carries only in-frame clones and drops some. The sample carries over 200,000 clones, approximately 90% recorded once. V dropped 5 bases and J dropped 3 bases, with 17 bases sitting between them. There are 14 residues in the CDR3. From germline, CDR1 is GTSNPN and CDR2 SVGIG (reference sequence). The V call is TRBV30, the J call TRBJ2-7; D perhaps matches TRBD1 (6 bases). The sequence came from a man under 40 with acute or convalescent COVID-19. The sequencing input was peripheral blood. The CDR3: CAWERLDSIYEQYF. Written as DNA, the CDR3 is TGTGCCTGGGAGCGATTGGACAGCATCTACGAGCAGTACTTC.